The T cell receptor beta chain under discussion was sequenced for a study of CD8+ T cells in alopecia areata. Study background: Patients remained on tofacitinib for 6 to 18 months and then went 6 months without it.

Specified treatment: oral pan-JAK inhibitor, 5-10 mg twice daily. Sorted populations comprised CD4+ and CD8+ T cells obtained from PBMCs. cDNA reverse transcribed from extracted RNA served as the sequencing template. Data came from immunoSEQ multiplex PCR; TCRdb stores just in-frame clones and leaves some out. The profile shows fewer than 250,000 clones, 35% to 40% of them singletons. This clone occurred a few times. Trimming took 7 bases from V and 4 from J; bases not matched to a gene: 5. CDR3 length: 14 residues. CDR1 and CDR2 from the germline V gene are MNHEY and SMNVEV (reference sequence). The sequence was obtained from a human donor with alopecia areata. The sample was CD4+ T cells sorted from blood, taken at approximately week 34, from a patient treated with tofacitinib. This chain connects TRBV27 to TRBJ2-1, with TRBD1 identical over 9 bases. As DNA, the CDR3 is TGTGCCAGCACCCGGGACAGGGCTTACAATGAGCAGTTCTTC. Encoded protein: CASTRDRAYNEQFF.